The rows below give T cell receptor beta chains drawn from one sample of a study of T cell changes during pregnancy in multiple sclerosis. Repertoires were generated with immunoSEQ multiplex PCR, while TCRdb's copy carries only in-frame clones and drops some. Here the sample spans fewer than 85,000 clones, under 95% being singletons. The specimen comprised peripheral blood, sampled after pregnancy. These receptors all stem from a female donor in good health, enrolled as a control in a pregnancy study. CDR3s include the opening cysteine and the closing phenylalanine or tryptophan. The D gene is left open where the match is weak. Where a row states a size, it is once, few, many or the class of an expanded clone; other rows omit it.

>NA|NA|TRBV5-1|TRBJ2-5
TGCGCCAGCAGCTACGGAGCGTACCAAGAGACCCAGTACTTC
CASSYGAYQETQYF
>NA|NA|TRBV6-5|TRBJ2-3
TGTGCCAGCGGAAAGGGGAATCAAGGGGAAGATACGCAGTATTTT
CASGKGNQGEDTQYF
>NA|NA|TRBV5-4|TRBJ1-1
TGTGCCAGCAGCTCTGAGGGTCTGGGTGTTGGCACTGAAGCTTTCTTT
CASSSEGLGVGTEAFF
>TRBD2|NA|TRBV2|TRBJ2-5
TGTGCCAGCAGTAAAGGACTAGCGGGGGGTCAAGAGACCCAGTACTTC
CASSKGLAGGQETQYF
>TRBD1|NA|TRBV10-2|TRBJ2-3
TGCGCCAGCAGGAGGACAGGGTCCATGGATACGCAGTATTTT
CASRRTGSMDTQYF
>TRBD1|NA|TRBV7-9|TRBJ1-2
TGTGCCAGCAGCCAACCGGGACAGGCCTATGGCTACACCTTC
CASSQPGQAYGYTF
>TRBD1|NA|TRBV7-9|TRBJ2-2
TGTGCCAGCAGCCCCGACAGGGTCGGCGGGGAGCTGTTTTTT
CASSPDRVGGELFF
>TRBD1|NA|TRBV7-9|TRBJ2-5
TGTGCCAGCAGCCGGACAGGGGAAGAGACCCAGTACTTC
CASSRTGEETQYF
>NA|NA|TRBV9|TRBJ2-7
TGTGCCAGCAGCGTAGGGGCGGGGAGACCCTACGAGCAGTACTTC
CASSVGAGRPYEQYF
>NA|NA|TRBV6-4|TRBJ2-5
TGTGCCAGCAGTAACAGGGCTGGGGGAGAGACCCAGTACTTC
CASSNRAGGETQYF
>TRBD1|few|TRBV19|TRBJ1-1
TGTGCCAGTAGTTCGTCCGGGACAGCGACTGAAGCTTTCTTT
CASSSSGTATEAFF
>NA|NA|TRBV19|TRBJ1-2
TGTGCCAGTAGTATTACGGGTTTTAACTATGGCTACACCTTC
CASSITGFNYGYTF
>NA|NA|TRBV11-2|TRBJ2-3
TGTGCCAGCAGCGAGCGCACAGATACGCAGTATTTT
CASSERTDTQYF
>NA|NA|TRBV7-9|TRBJ1-1
TGTGCCAGCAGCCCCGCCGCGGCGAACACTGAAGCTTTCTTT
CASSPAAANTEAFF
>NA|NA|TRBV12-5|TRBJ2-5
TGTGCTAGTGGTTTCATCCTCAGGGAATTTGGGGCGGAGACCCAGTACTTC
CASGFILREFGAETQYF
>NA|NA|TRBV7-8|TRBJ2-7
TGTGCCAGCAGCTTAGCCCCAGGGTTCTTGCCCAACTTC
CASSLAPGFLPNF
>NA|few|TRBV2|TRBJ1-5
TGTGCCAGCGCCAGCTCGGGGTATAGCAATCAGCCCCAGCATTTT
CASASSGYSNQPQHF
>TRBD2|NA|TRBV15|TRBJ2-5
TGTGCCACCAGCAGAGTCCAGCGGGAGAGGGAGACCCAGTACTTC
CATSRVQRERETQYF
>TRBD2|NA|TRBV6-5|TRBJ2-5
TGTGCCAGCAGTATACTAGCGGCCCTCCAAGAGACCCAGTACTTC
CASSILAALQETQYF
>TRBD2|NA|TRBV5-8|TRBJ2-3
TGTGCCAGCAGCTTGGCCGGGGGGAGGTTGAGCACAGATACGCAGTATTTT
CASSLAGGRLSTDTQYF
>TRBD2|NA|TRBV28|TRBJ2-5
TGTGCCAGCGCAGTGGCGGGGGGAGGGAGAGAGACCCAGTACTTC
CASAVAGGGRETQYF
>TRBD2|once|TRBV9|TRBJ2-3
TGTGCCAGCGCCGGGACTAGTCCAGATACGCAGTATTTT
CASAGTSPDTQYF
>TRBD1|NA|TRBV2|TRBJ1-1
TGTGCCAGCAGTAGCACAGGGGGATGGACTGAAGCTTTCTTT
CASSSTGGWTEAFF
>NA|NA|TRBV15|TRBJ2-4
TGTGCCACCAGCAGAGGGGGAGCAGACAAAAACATTCAGTACTTC
CATSRGGADKNIQYF
>NA|once|TRBV25-1|TRBJ2-1
TGTGCCAGCAGTGAATGGGAGAGAGGTGAGCAGTTCTTC
CASSEWERGEQFF
>NA|NA|TRBV6-5|TRBJ1-1
TGTGCCAGCAGTTACCCAGGGTACACTGAAGCTTTCTTT
CASSYPGYTEAFF
>NA|NA|TRBV7-3|TRBJ2-5
TGTGCCAGCAGCTTATCAGGGTACGAAGAGACCCAGTACTTC
CASSLSGYEETQYF
>TRBD2|NA|TRBV7-3|TRBJ2-1
TGTGCCAGCAGCTTGGGACTAGCGGGAGGTCCCTCCTACAATGAGCAGTTCTTC
CASSLGLAGGPSYNEQFF
>TRBD2|once|TRBV6-1|TRBJ2-3
TGTGCCAGCACCCGTACGGGGACTAGCTTCGATACGCAGTATTTT
CASTRTGTSFDTQYF
>TRBD1|NA|TRBV5-1|TRBJ1-1
TGCGCCAGCAGCCCCAGGACAGGGATAACTGAAGCTTTCTTT
CASSPRTGITEAFF
>TRBD2|NA|TRBV30|TRBJ2-1
TGTGCCTGGAGTGTACATCCTAGCGGGAGCCTCAGCTCCTACAATGAGCAGTTCTTC
CAWSVHPSGSLSSYNEQFF
>NA|NA|TRBV20-1|TRBJ2-7
TGCAGTGCTAGACCGGAGTACGAGCAGTACTTC
CSARPEYEQYF
>NA|NA|TRBV5-6|TRBJ2-1
TGTGCCAGCTCTCGGGGTAGCGGGCCCTTAGGGGGTGAGCAGTTCTTC
CASSRGSGPLGGEQFF
>NA|once|TRBV4-1|TRBJ2-4
TGCGCCAGCAGCCCCCTGCCGGCAGGAATCTCCCCGCTAGCCAAAAACATTCAGTACTTC
CASSPLPAGISPLAKNIQYF
>NA|NA|TRBV19|TRBJ2-5
TGTGCCAGTAGTCCCCGGACAGTCGCGGGAGAGACCCAGTACTTC
CASSPRTVAGETQYF
>TRBD1|NA|TRBV27|TRBJ1-5
TGTGCCAGCAGTTTAGGGCAGGGGGCCGGGCAGCCCCAGCATTTT
CASSLGQGAGQPQHF
>NA|NA|TRBV19|TRBJ2-1
TGTGCCAGTAGGCCCACAGGGTACTCACAGTTCTTC
CASRPTGYSQFF